The rows below give T cell receptor beta chains drawn from one sample of a study of blood T cell repertoires in COVID-19. Sequencing was performed with immunoSEQ multiplex PCR; in TCRdb, only in-frame clones are kept and a portion is missing. This sample carries 70,000 or so clones, approximately 78% of them seen once, and the ten largest clones take 15% to 17%. The sample comprised peripheral blood. All receptors come from a human donor in a cohort sampled during active COVID-19. CDR3s include the opening cysteine and the closing phenylalanine or tryptophan. Fields, in order: CDR3 length, D gene, J gene, V gene, clone size, CDR3 DNA, CDR3 protein. The D gene is left open where the match is weak. Expanded clones are given a class, and other clones once, few, many or no size at all.

13	NA	TRBJ1-4	TRBV18	NA	TGTGCCAGCTCACCTACCTGGGCGGAAAAACTGTTTTTT	CASSPTWAEKLFF
19	NA	TRBJ1-6	TRBV28	once	TGTGCCAGCACCACCACCCGGGTACCAACTAGCTCCTATAATTCACCCCTCCACTTT	CASTTTRVPTSSYNSPLHF
14	NA	TRBJ2-7	TRBV6-6	NA	TGTGCCAGCAGTCCTCCGGGACAAATCTACGAGCAGTACTTC	CASSPPGQIYEQYF
14	NA	TRBJ2-5	TRBV7-7	NA	TGTGCCACCGGTCGGGGCGGGGACGGGGAGACCCAGTACTTC	CATGRGGDGETQYF
14	TRBD2	TRBJ2-5	TRBV5-1	once	TGCGCCAGCAGCTATCTAGCGGATCAAGAGACCCAGTACTTC	CASSYLADQETQYF
17	NA	TRBJ2-7	TRBV5-1	once	TGCGCCAGCAGCTCGACAGGATCGGGGTTCCGAACCTACGAGCAGTACTTC	CASSSTGSGFRTYEQYF
15	NA	TRBJ1-6	TRBV6-1	few	TGTGCCAGCAGTGAACGAGCCACCAATAGTTCACCCCTCCACTTT	CASSERATNSSPLHF
13	NA	TRBJ1-4	TRBV2	NA	TGTGCCAGCAGTGACGGACGGGAGGAAAAACTGTTTTTT	CASSDGREEKLFF
18	TRBD2	TRBJ2-5	TRBV19	NA	TGTGCCACCGGAACCCGCCGGGCTAGCGGGAGATCGGGAGAGACCCAGTACTTC	CATGTRRASGRSGETQYF
15	TRBD1	TRBJ2-7	TRBV11-2	NA	TGTGCCAGCAGCCCGGATCGGGACAGGGCCTACGAGCAGTACTTC	CASSPDRDRAYEQYF
13	NA	TRBJ1-4	TRBV5-1	NA	TGCGCCAGCAGCTTGGCGGCTAATGAAAAACTGTTTTTT	CASSLAANEKLFF
13	NA	TRBJ1-2	TRBV19	NA	TGTGCCAGTAGTATGGAGGGACCCACTGGCTACACCTTC	CASSMEGPTGYTF
13	NA	TRBJ1-1	TRBV6-4	NA	TGTGCCAGCAGGACAACGCCGAACACTGAAGCTTTCTTT	CASRTTPNTEAFF
14	NA	TRBJ1-2	TRBV19	NA	TGTGCCAGTAGTTCCCGGGACAACATCGGAGGCTACACCTTC	CASSSRDNIGGYTF
15	NA	TRBJ1-2	TRBV28	few	TGTGCCAGCAGTTTATTGGACAGCTCTAACTATGGCTACACCTTC	CASSLLDSSNYGYTF
13	TRBD2	TRBJ2-1	TRBV20-1	NA	TGCAGTGCTAGTGGGGGGACTAGGAATGAGCAGTTCTTC	CSASGGTRNEQFF
13	TRBD1	TRBJ2-1	TRBV6-5	NA	TGTGCCACCTCGGACAGGCGTAGCAATGAGCAGTTCTTC	CATSDRRSNEQFF
14	NA	TRBJ2-7	TRBV6-5	NA	TGTGCCAGCAGGAGGAGTTGGAGGGCCCCCGAGCAGTACTTC	CASRRSWRAPEQYF
15	TRBD1	TRBJ2-3	TRBV11-2	NA	TGTGCCAGCAGCTGGGACAGGGGAAGCACAGATACGCAGTATTTT	CASSWDRGSTDTQYF
20	NA	TRBJ2-7	TRBV9	NA	TGTGCCAGCAGCGTAGCTTCCGGCGGAGGGGGAGGGGGAGTCTCCTACGAGCAGTACTTC	CASSVASGGGGGGVSYEQYF
13	NA	TRBJ1-2	TRBV25-1	NA	TGTGCCAGCAGCACTCTGACAGACTATGGCTACACCTTC	CASSTLTDYGYTF
15	TRBD2	TRBJ2-5	TRBV7-2	NA	TGTGCCAGCAGCTGGACTAGCGGGACGCAAGAGACCCAGTACTTC	CASSWTSGTQETQYF
14	NA	TRBJ1-1	TRBV6-5	NA	TGTGCCAGCATGAAGGACATCCTGAACACTGAAGCTTTCTTT	CASMKDILNTEAFF
17	NA	TRBJ2-7	TRBV4-2	NA	TGTGCCAGCAGCCAAGATATTGGGCTGGAAGTAGCCTACGAGCAGTACTTC	CASSQDIGLEVAYEQYF
15	TRBD1	TRBJ2-1	TRBV18	NA	TGTGCCAGCTCATCACCGGGACAGGGGGCCAATGAGCAGTTCTTC	CASSSPGQGANEQFF
16	NA	TRBJ2-2	TRBV21-1	NA	TGTGCCAGCAGCAAAGATCGGACAGGGAACACCGGGGAGCTGTTTTTT	CASSKDRTGNTGELFF
15	NA	TRBJ1-3	TRBV19	NA	TGTGCCAGTAGTATCTGGGGCGACTCTGGAAACACCATATATTTT	CASSIWGDSGNTIYF
15	TRBD1	TRBJ1-1	TRBV3-1/TRBV3-2	NA	TGTGCCAGCAGCCTCGGACAGGTTAGAGGCACTGAAGCTTTCTTT	CASSLGQVRGTEAFF
14	NA	TRBJ1-1	TRBV29-1	NA	TGCAGCGTTGTAACCCCAGGGCGGGGGACTGAAGCTTTCTTT	CSVVTPGRGTEAFF
13	NA	TRBJ2-3	TRBV10-3	NA	TGTGCCATCAGGGGGGGGGCGGCAGATACGCAGTATTTT	CAIRGGAADTQYF
13	NA	TRBJ2-7	TRBV6-5	NA	TGTGCCAGCAGACAGACAGACATCTACGAGCAGTACTTC	CASRQTDIYEQYF
16	TRBD1	TRBJ2-5	TRBV10-3	NA	TGTGCCATCAGCGATCGAGAAAGGGGGCGATTAGAGACCCAGTACTTC	CAISDRERGRLETQYF
11	NA	TRBJ1-1	TRBV6-6	NA	TGTGCCAGCAACCCAGGGGCTGAAGCTTTCTTT	CASNPGAEAFF
16	TRBD2	TRBJ2-2	TRBV30	NA	TGTGCCTGGAGTGATAAGAGCGGGAGGTGGGAAGGGGAGCTGTTTTTT	CAWSDKSGRWEGELFF
14	NA	TRBJ1-5	TRBV6-5	NA	TGTGCCAGCAGTTCCCAGGGGCTCAATCAGCCCCAGCATTTT	CASSSQGLNQPQHF
17	TRBD1	TRBJ2-7	TRBV24-1	NA	TGTGCCACCAGTGATTCCCCCGGGACAGGGAGTACCTACGAGCAGTACTTC	CATSDSPGTGSTYEQYF
16	NA	TRBJ1-1	TRBV21-1	once	TGTGCCAGCACCTACCACAGGACGCTGCAGAACACTGAAGCTTTCTTT	CASTYHRTLQNTEAFF
15	NA	TRBJ2-3	TRBV28	NA	TGTGCCAGCTCCCTAGCCGGGGTTTTAGCAGATACGCAGTATTTT	CASSLAGVLADTQYF
13	NA	TRBJ2-1	TRBV12-5	NA	TGTGCTAGTGGTTTGGTAGGAGGGCATGAGCAGTTCTTC	CASGLVGGHEQFF
15	NA	TRBJ1-5	TRBV7-8	NA	TGTGCCAGCAGCTTAGGAGGCGGGGTCAATCAGCCCCAGCATTTT	CASSLGGGVNQPQHF
13	NA	TRBJ1-2	TRBV6-6	NA	TGTGCCAGCAGTTATGTGGGCCACTATGGCTACACCTTC	CASSYVGHYGYTF
12	TRBD2	TRBJ2-7	TRBV20-1	few	TGCAGTGCTAGTGGGGACTACTACGAGCAGTACTTC	CSASGDYYEQYF
15	TRBD2	TRBJ2-7	TRBV5-1	NA	TGCGCCAGCAGCTTGGGGCGGGAGGTGGCCTACGAGCAGTACTTC	CASSLGREVAYEQYF
17	TRBD2	TRBJ2-7	TRBV19	NA	TGTGCCAGTAGTACCAGACCGGGACTAGCGGATTTCTACGAGCAGTACTTC	CASSTRPGLADFYEQYF
15	TRBD2	TRBJ2-2	TRBV7-2	NA	TGTGCCAGCAGCTTTAATAGCGGGGCCACCGGGGAGCTGTTTTTT	CASSFNSGATGELFF
16	NA	TRBJ2-7	TRBV28	NA	TGTGCCAGCGACAGAGGAGACCGAACCTCCTCCTACGAGCAGTACTTC	CASDRGDRTSSYEQYF
17	NA	TRBJ1-5	TRBV15	NA	TGTGCCACCAGCAAGTCCGGTGGGAGGGCCTTGGATCAGCCCCAGCATTTT	CATSKSGGRALDQPQHF
15	NA	TRBJ1-1	TRBV7-9	NA	TGTGCCAGCAGCTTAGCGGCCAGATTGAACACTGAAGCTTTCTTT	CASSLAARLNTEAFF
14	TRBD1	TRBJ1-2	TRBV3-1/TRBV3-2	NA	TGTGCCAGCAGCCCGGGGACAGGGACATATGGCTACACCTTC	CASSPGTGTYGYTF
17	NA	TRBJ2-4	TRBV2	once	TGTGCCAGCAGTGAATCCCGGGATTCATTTGCCAAAAACATTCAGTACTTC	CASSESRDSFAKNIQYF
16	TRBD2	TRBJ2-5	TRBV10-3	NA	TGTGCCATCAGGAAAGGGCCGGGAGGAGGACAAGAGACCCAGTACTTC	CAIRKGPGGGQETQYF
15	NA	TRBJ2-7	TRBV10-3	once	TGTGCCATCAGTGAGTCGAACTCCGCGGTTCGCGAGCAGTACTTC	CAISESNSAVREQYF
11	NA	TRBJ2-7	TRBV7-9	few	TGTGCCAGCAGAGAGGGCGGCGAGCAGTACTTC	CASREGGEQYF
13	TRBD2	TRBJ2-1	TRBV11-2	few	TGTGCCAGCCTATGGACTAGCGGCAATGAGCAGTTCTTC	CASLWTSGNEQFF
14	TRBD1	TRBJ1-5	TRBV30	NA	TGTGCCTGGAGTGCAACAGGGGGCCATCAGCCCCAGCATTTT	CAWSATGGHQPQHF